The 8 T cell receptor beta chains in this list originate from one sample, sequenced in a study of blood T cell repertoires in COVID-19. Profiled with immunoSEQ multiplex PCR; TCRdb holds only in-frame clones, not every one. The sample contains about 240,000 clones, roughly nine tenths of which appear only once. Material for sequencing was peripheral blood. The receptors originated from a man between 60 and 75 years old with acute or convalescent COVID-19.

The chain has TRBV25-1 and TRBJ1-1; D ambiguous. Deletions cut 1 base from V and 3 bases from J, with 9 bases between. Germline V CDR1 and CDR2: MGHDK, SYGVNS. The CDR3 loop spans 14 amino acids. CDR3 sequence (DNA): TGTGCCAGCAGTGAATCCCAACTCTACACTGAAGCTTTCTTT. This codes for CASSESQLYTEAFF. Complete variable domain (other parts from reference TRBV25-1 and TRBJ1-1): EADIYQTPRYLVIGTGKKITLECSQTMGHDKMYWYQQDPGMELHLIHYSYGVNSTEKGDLSSESTVSRIRTEHFPLTLESARPSHTSQYLCASSESQLYTEAFFGQGTRLTVV.

The V gene is TRBV24-1, the J gene TRBJ2-7; 7 nucleotides match TRBD1. CDR3 size: 15 residues. Germline V gene sequence: CDR1 KGHDR, CDR2 SFDVKD. V trimming: 1 base; J trimming: 7 bases; junction bases outside the gene matches: 9. Here the CDR3 DNA reads TGTGCCACCAGTGATTTTTCAAAGGGGGCCGGGGAGCAGTACTTC. This gives the protein CATSDFSKGAGEQYF.

The gene calls are TRBV7-3 and TRBJ2-7; 7 bases are shared with TRBD1. CDR1 and CDR2 from the germline V gene are SGHTA and FQGTGA. Losses at the gene ends were 5 bases for V and 7 bases for J; bases not matched to a gene: 8. CDR3 length: 13 residues. CDR3 bases: TGTGCCAGCAGCCCCCCTGGGGGACAGGAGCAGTACTTC. Translating gives CASSPPGGQEQYF.

V gene TRBV4-3 combines with J gene TRBJ2-3; 10 bases map to TRBD2. CDR1 is LGHNA and CDR2 is YSLEER in the germline V gene. V lost 0 bases, J lost 0 bases, and 6 bases stayed unmatched. This CDR3 region has 18 residues. CDR3 sequence: CASSQDGSTSGSTDTQYF. The DNA of the CDR3 is TGCGCCAGCAGCCAAGATGGGTCGACTAGCGGGAGCACAGATACGCAGTATTTT.

The CDR3 here is CASSLALASGEQETQYF. The CDR3 DNA reads TGCGCCAGCAGCTTGGCCCTGGCTAGCGGGGAACAAGAGACCCAGTACTTC. This sequence joins TRBV5-1 and TRBJ2-5, with TRBD2 matching 9 bases. CDR1 is SGHRS and CDR2 is YFSETQ in the germline V gene. V lost 0 bases to trimming and J lost 2 bases; unmatched junction nucleotides: 8. The CDR3 is 17 amino acids.

The V gene is TRBV7-2, the J gene TRBJ2-3; perhaps TRBD1 as D (6 bases). The germline V gene encodes CDR1 SGHTA and CDR2 FQGNSA. Between the trimmed V and J ends, which lost 4 bases and 6 bases, there was a span of 17 bases. The CDR3 is 15 amino acids. CDR3 residues: CASSSWGQGQDTQYF. CDR3 coding DNA: TGTGCCAGCAGCTCCTGGGGCCAGGGGCAGGATACGCAGTATTTT.

The V and J genes are TRBV5-1 and TRBJ1-1; no reliable D call. V was shortened by 0 bases and J by 5 bases, with 11 bases between the two germline ends. The CDR3 totals 14 residues. Germline loops: CDR1 SGHRS, CDR2 YFSETQ. The DNA of the CDR3 is TGCGCCAGCAGCTTGGCCACCGGGGTAACTGAAGCTTTCTTT. Translation gives CASSLATGVTEAFF. The whole variable domain, remainder taken from reference TRBV5-1 and TRBJ1-1, is KAGVTQTPRYLIKTRGQQVTLSCSPISGHRSVSWYQQTPGQGLQFLFEYFSETQRNKGNFPGRFSGRQFSNSRSEMNVSTLELGDSALYLCASSLATGVTEAFFGQGTRLTVV.

The V call is TRBV5-6, the J call TRBJ2-1; tentatively, D is TRBD2 (5 bases). V lost 0 bases, J lost 10 bases, and 23 bases lay in between. Looked up from germline, CDR1 is SGHDT and CDR2 is YYEEEE. CDR3 length: 17 amino acids. The CDR3 spells CASSLDRVGEEVREQFF. The CDR3 nucleotides read TGTGCCAGCAGCTTGGACCGGGTGGGAGAGGAGGTTAGGGAGCAGTTCTTC.